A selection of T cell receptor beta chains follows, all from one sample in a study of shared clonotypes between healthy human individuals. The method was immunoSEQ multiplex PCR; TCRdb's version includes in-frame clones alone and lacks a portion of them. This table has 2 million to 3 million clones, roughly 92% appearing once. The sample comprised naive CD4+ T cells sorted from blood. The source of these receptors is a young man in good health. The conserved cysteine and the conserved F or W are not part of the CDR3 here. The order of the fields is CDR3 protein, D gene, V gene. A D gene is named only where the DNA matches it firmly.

cdr3_aa: ASSSSSYEQY
d_call: NA
v_call: TRBV27

cdr3_aa: AWSGTGRGQPQH
d_call: NA
v_call: TRBV30

cdr3_aa: ASSSGQPPVGEQY
d_call: NA
v_call: TRBV5-1

cdr3_aa: ASSQAANSPLH
d_call: NA
v_call: TRBV7-7

cdr3_aa: ASSTPSGSNYEQY
d_call: TRBD2
v_call: TRBV19

cdr3_aa: ASNPGPRSADFTGELF
d_call: NA
v_call: TRBV6-9

cdr3_aa: ASRPRWAGGKYEQY
d_call: TRBD1
v_call: TRBV6-4

cdr3_aa: AVPLLAAENTGELF
d_call: TRBD2
v_call: TRBV30

cdr3_aa: ATRVRETYGYT
d_call: NA
v_call: TRBV2

cdr3_aa: ASSSGTGEPDTQY
d_call: TRBD1
v_call: TRBV28

cdr3_aa: ASSSLAGASYEQY
d_call: TRBD2
v_call: TRBV5-1

cdr3_aa: ASSLVPGATNEKLF
d_call: NA
v_call: TRBV11-2

cdr3_aa: ASSYSDRGLETQY
d_call: TRBD1
v_call: TRBV6-5

cdr3_aa: AIRGTESSYEQY
d_call: NA
v_call: TRBV10-3

cdr3_aa: ASSLGSTRPETQY
d_call: NA
v_call: TRBV11-2

cdr3_aa: ASSQDSTSGRITPYNEQF
d_call: TRBD2
v_call: TRBV4-1

cdr3_aa: ASSVVGSTDTQY
d_call: NA
v_call: TRBV9

cdr3_aa: ASSLAPINQPQH
d_call: NA
v_call: TRBV5-1

cdr3_aa: AWTSGANVLT
d_call: NA
v_call: TRBV30

cdr3_aa: ASTTTAGNTEAF
d_call: NA
v_call: TRBV6-5

cdr3_aa: ASRGGGYEQY
d_call: NA
v_call: TRBV6-1

cdr3_aa: ASSWGFRDTLNIQY
d_call: NA
v_call: TRBV5-6

cdr3_aa: ASSLELRTDTQY
d_call: NA
v_call: TRBV19

cdr3_aa: ASSLGGPSHLSNQPQH
d_call: NA
v_call: TRBV28

cdr3_aa: ASSSSQGRYGYT
d_call: TRBD1
v_call: TRBV6-5

cdr3_aa: ASSQDRGP
d_call: NA
v_call: TRBV21-1

cdr3_aa: ASSPGQRETQY
d_call: NA
v_call: TRBV11-2

cdr3_aa: ASSQLAGGRTDTQY
d_call: TRBD2
v_call: TRBV5-4

cdr3_aa: ASSTAGTGVKPQH
d_call: TRBD1
v_call: TRBV19

cdr3_aa: AWSEGGSSETQY
d_call: NA
v_call: TRBV30

cdr3_aa: ASSHSGEGLADTQY
d_call: NA
v_call: TRBV4-3

cdr3_aa: AWSEAPGGYTIY
d_call: NA
v_call: TRBV30

cdr3_aa: ASSYYSYNEQF
d_call: NA
v_call: TRBV5-4

cdr3_aa: ASSLGDRTQETQY
d_call: TRBD1
v_call: TRBV5-4

cdr3_aa: ASSYPNAGGGQETQY
d_call: TRBD2
v_call: TRBV5-4

cdr3_aa: ASSEATSGGQETQY
d_call: TRBD2
v_call: TRBV6-1

cdr3_aa: ASSRLYGYT
d_call: NA
v_call: TRBV28

cdr3_aa: ASSLEQGAYNEQF
d_call: NA
v_call: TRBV5-1

cdr3_aa: ASSVAGNLMNTEAF
d_call: NA
v_call: TRBV9

cdr3_aa: ASSQTSTGLNTEAF
d_call: NA
v_call: TRBV18

cdr3_aa: ASSDRGGSTDTQY
d_call: TRBD1
v_call: TRBV6-5

cdr3_aa: ASNTGTEGGEAF
d_call: NA
v_call: TRBV2

cdr3_aa: ASSVSVGAYEQY
d_call: NA
v_call: TRBV9

cdr3_aa: ASSERLYNSPLH
d_call: NA
v_call: TRBV6-1

cdr3_aa: ASSRPGFYEQY
d_call: NA
v_call: TRBV5-6